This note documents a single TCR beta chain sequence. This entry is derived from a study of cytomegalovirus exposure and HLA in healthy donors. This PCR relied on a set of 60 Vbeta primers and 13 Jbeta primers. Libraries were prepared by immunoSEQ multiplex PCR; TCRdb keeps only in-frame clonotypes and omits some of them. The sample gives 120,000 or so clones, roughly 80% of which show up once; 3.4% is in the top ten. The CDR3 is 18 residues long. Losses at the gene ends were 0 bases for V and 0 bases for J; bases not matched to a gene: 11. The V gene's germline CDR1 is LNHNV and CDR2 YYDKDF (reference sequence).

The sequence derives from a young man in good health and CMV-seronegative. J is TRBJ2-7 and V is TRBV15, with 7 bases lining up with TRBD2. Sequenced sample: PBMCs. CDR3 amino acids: CATSRETPTSRSSYEQYF. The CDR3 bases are TGTGCCACCAGCAGAGAAACCCCGACTAGCCGGAGCTCCTACGAGCAGTACTTC.